This T cell receptor beta chain was retrieved from a study of CD8 T cells in ankylosing spondylitis. Concerning this clonotype: Its antigen is unknown.

V was pared by 6 bases and J by 3 bases, with 13 bases between. The V gene's germline CDR1 is SGHRS and CDR2 YFSETQ. This CDR3 spans 13 amino acids. With molecular barcodes, quantitative 5'-RACE was used to make the TCR beta libraries. MiXCR, applied by TCRdb to the 5' RACE reads, yields one record per CDR3 protein. The repertoire includes approximately 250,000 distinct CDR3 sequences, over 30% of them detected once, and around 4.4% sits in the top ten. Regarding the study as a whole: There was a TCR beta motif, made of several highly homologous variants, that appeared characteristic of ankylosing spondylitis blood.

Sequencing used blood, either unsorted or a sorted T cell fraction (not recorded which). This rearrangement joins TRBV5-1 to TRBJ2-7; possible D gene TRBD1, 6 bases. The TCR comes from a male donor with ankylosing spondylitis or in good health (not recorded which). The CDR3 sequence is CASNPGDGYEQYF. CDR3 bases: TGCGCCAGCAATCCAGGGGATGGCTACGAGCAGTACTTC.